This T cell receptor beta chain was recovered during a study of metastatic and nonmetastatic thyroid tumors. Study-level information: Repertoires from malignant and benign thyroid patients were compared across blood and tumor or nodule tissue.

Authors' data handling: The study took CDR3 differences across clinicopathological groups and made a distant-metastasis classifier for papillary thyroid cancer from them. TCRdb re-called the PCR reads with MiXCR. TCRdb's processing, not the authors', yielded these V and J calls. The sample lists approximately 31,000 clones; approximately 20% were seen once. Until they underwent thyroid surgery, no patient had received any treatment. Details on this clone: No antigen is known for it. At one of its ends the junction is not consistent with the germline gene, which may arise from a read error.

Study observations and caveats: Within blood and tumor, benign nodules reportedly had significantly lower TCR beta diversity than malignant thyroid tumors did.

Looked up from germline, CDR1 is SGHTA and CDR2 is FQGTGA. The length of the CDR3 is 14 residues. The sample taken for sequencing was blood. This chain joins TRBV7-3 and TRBJ1-6; perhaps TRBD1 as D (5 bases). The receptor was derived from a female donor with papillary thyroid cancer or a benign thyroid nodule (not recorded which). Some clones in this sample may be carry-over from other donors' samples. This chain's CDR3 is CASSFSREGSPLHF. For the CDR3, the DNA is TGCGCCAGCAGCTTCAGCAGGGAAGGGTCACCCCTCCACTTT.